Detailed here is one T cell receptor (beta chain). Its antigen remains unidentified. Base qualities were left out, and no much larger clone turns up one base away. The sample is drawn from a study of long-term antiretroviral therapy in people with HIV (dated by TCRdb to the early 2020s). Regarding the complete study: Collection of the earliest samples took place about a decade ahead of the 2015 WHO recommendation for immediate ART, at a time when ART was typically delayed until CD4 counts fell. A retrospective serial study tested whether ART initiation and durable HIV suppression were associated with changes in peripheral blood TRB repertoire composition and diversity. From some 30 adults with confirmed HIV infection, the cohort provided fewer than 200 cryopreserved PBMC samples, gathered serially across a mean of around six years (range 1-12). Among the approximately 27 participants with HIV, eleven to twelve were female. No cross-contamination during QIAcube processing was shown when test extractions of a monoclonal T-cell line were performed alongside about 30 polyclonal samples. Results and caveats for the whole study, not just this receptor: No data were available on ART adherence, viral resistance or therapy changes, limiting inferences about post-ART repertoire changes. The samples span the years 2004 to 2017, and the ART regimens used may be less effective than current regimens. The repertoire was dominated across all time points by expanded TRB clones identified before ART initiation, although this dominance was seen to fluctuate and to decrease in many PLHIV after ART. Starting ART was linked to a significant rise in TRB diversity, yet even after long-term ART the diversity remained significantly lower than in transplant donor controls. Because cell numbers in pre-ART samples were limited, unsorted PBMC were profiled instead of sorted CD4+ and CD8+ T cells. Since PBMC availability was limited, sequencing covered only the TCR beta chain, with no alpha chain pairing. HIV repertoires had narrower CDR3 length ranges than controls, and the network structure suggested an antigen-experienced repertoire that shifted only slightly toward naive after ART.

Sequencing of the TRB variable region was done with the immunoSEQ hsTCRB v3.0 assay at survey level resolution. The targeted TRB sequencing depth was roughly 40,000-55,000 T-cell genomes per sample. Pooled TRB libraries were sequenced on an Illumina MiSeq with a v3 150-cycle kit. The paper's processing steps were these. Repertoire analysis was run in R within a reproducible Nextflow workflow that covered QC, data transformation and analysis. LymphoSeq2, an R package for exploring AIRR-Seq data, was used to implement custom analyses. A handful of samples that produced fewer than 5000 total TRB sequences were removed, so some 180 HIV repertoires were analyzed. Of the approximately 190 retained HIV repertoires, roughly 61 were collected before and about 130 after ART initiation. Each repertoire was downsampled to 5000 TRB nucleotide sequences, and summary statistics were averaged across 100 downsampling iterations. TRB sequences were retained for analysis only if CDR3 regions of at least seven amino acids were present. Two measures captured diversity: a Shannon entropy-derived clonality score and the Gini coefficient. In the repertoire networks, any two of the top 5000 CDR3 amino acid sequences were connected whenever the two sequences differed by an edit distance of one. For TRB CDR3 amino acid sequences, GLIPH2 was used to predict antigen specificity groups and MHC restriction. To flag known CMV, EBV, HIV or tissue antigen associations, CDR3 amino acid sequences were matched against VDJdb and McPAS-TCR. Pre-ART, post-ART and control groups were compared with Wilcoxon signed-rank tests and Holm-Bonferroni correction. Entries here come from immuneACCESS through TCRdb and include only in-frame sequences with V and J called. Some clones fail to appear in such tables; in the studies checked, an unresolved V gene covers under half of the shortfall, and the cause of the remainder is unknown. V and J calls and clone size follow that table, whereas D and trimming were derived from the DNA. This sample gives about 6,400 clones in total; roughly 80% of them show up just once. 15% to 18% of the sample rests with the top ten.

The CDR3 sequence holds 13 residues, the cysteine and phenylalanine included. Just the 39-base CDR3 DNA is kept, in frame starting at base 1. The junction shows trimming of 3 bases on V and 3 bases on J, plus 9 bases between the germline ends. Looking up the germline V gene yields CDR1 SGDLS and CDR2 YYNGEE. Participants were included only if at least one PBMC sample before ART initiation and at least two post-ART samples were available. Every participant with HIV received treatment in the United States of America. Before DNA extraction, cryopreserved samples of 1-10 million PBMC were thawed and then washed. At the time of the earliest PBMC sample, participants with HIV were aged between roughly 20 and 60 years. Each participant contributed PBMC samples from 1-4 timepoints before ART initiation and 2-8 timepoints after ART initiation, with a median of 7 samples. For every participant, serial HIV viral load, CD4+ T-cell count, ART history and demographic data were obtained. Using a Qiagen kit on a QIAcube, genomic DNA was extracted from unsorted PBMC, with samples processed in batches of 12.

The V and J segments used are TRBV9 and TRBJ1-1; the D gene is unclear. This TCR came from a man between 40 and 49 years old with HIV. The material was unsorted PBMCs, obtained 0.5 years before starting antiretroviral therapy. The DNA sequence follows: TGTGCCAGCAGCGGGAGTGGGGACACTGAAGCTTTCTTT. It encodes CASSGSGDTEAFF.